This TCR beta chain was observed in a study of T cell changes during pregnancy in multiple sclerosis. TCRdb keeps only in-frame clones here, not all; method: immunoSEQ multiplex PCR. The sample shows 65,000 to 75,000 clones, 85% to 95% of them seen only once. This TCR was recovered from a female donor in good health, enrolled as a control in a pregnancy study. The source was CD8+ T cells from peripheral blood mononuclear cells, collected in the third trimester of pregnancy.

CDR3 nucleotide sequence: TGTGCCAGCAGCTCCGTTTCGGGGGGACCCACCTACGAGCAGTACTTC. Its protein is CASSSVSGGPTYEQYF. This chain connects TRBV7-9 to TRBJ2-7, with 7 nucleotides matching TRBD2. Per germline, CDR1 SEHNR and CDR2 FQNEAQ (reference sequence). This CDR3 comprises 16 residues. V lost 4 bases and J lost 2; bases outside the gene matches: 11.